This record concerns one T cell receptor (beta chain) sequence. Antigen: not known. The sample originates from a study of CD8+CD57+ T cells in acquired aplastic anemia. Study-level background: Each DNA sample taken from sorted CD4+ and CD8+ cells came to around 2.9 ug on average.

Study-level findings and limits: Both patients and controls carried the same twenty-nine CD8+ CDR3 sequences.

TCR beta VDJ combinations and CDR3 sequences were profiled from genomic DNA. In TCRdb, the reads were re-called with MiXCR into one record per CDR3 protein. Among roughly 250,000 distinct CDR3 sequences listed, more than 40% were seen once. CDR1 is LNHNV, CDR2 YYDKDF, per germline (reference sequence). CDR3 length: 14 residues. The V gene lost 4 bases and the J gene lost 5 bases, with 15 bases spanning the gap. All patients picked for sequencing had shown, by flow cytometry, an expansion of CD8+CD57+ cells. Sample: sorted CD4+, CD8+, or CD8+CD57+ T cells (not recorded which) from PBMCs. This clonotype originated in a human donor with aplastic anemia. V usage is TRBV15 and J usage is TRBJ2-7; D is perhaps TRBD1 (5 bases). CDR3 nucleotide sequence: TGTGCCACCAGCAATGAAGGGGCTACCGACGAGCAGTACTTC. Protein sequence: CATSNEGATDEQYF.